Presented here are 24 T cell receptor beta chains from one specimen sequenced in a study of blood T cell repertoires in COVID-19. TCRdb's copy holds only in-frame clones and misses some; the assay was immunoSEQ multiplex PCR. The sample consists of 150,000 to 160,000 clones, around 78% of them appearing once. The sample comprised peripheral blood. These receptors were collected from an elderly man with acute or convalescent COVID-19.

The rearrangement joins TRBV11-1 to TRBJ1-1; TRBD1 matches at 9 bases. CDR1 SGHAT and CDR2 FQDESV come from the germline V gene (reference sequence). The length of the CDR3 is 14 residues. J was trimmed by 2 bases and V by 6 bases; bases with no gene match: 4. CDR3: CASRQTGGNTEAFF. As DNA, the CDR3 is TGTGCCAGCAGGCAGACAGGGGGAAACACTGAAGCTTTCTTT.

This sequence joins TRBV5-1 and TRBJ1-1; 8 bases are shared with TRBD1. From germline, CDR1 is SGHRS and CDR2 YFSETQ. After removal of 3 bases from V and 5 bases from J, the junction contained 9 bases not matched to a gene. The CDR3 is 15 residues long. The CDR3 nucleotides read TGCGCCAGCAGCTCTGCAGGGGGCACGGGGACTGAAGCTTTCTTT. Translating it yields CASSSAGGTGTEAFF.

The chain links TRBV4-3 to TRBJ2-1; perhaps TRBD2 as D (6 bases). CDR3 length: 13 residues. V was pared by 1 base and J by 9 bases, with 10 bases between. From germline, CDR1 is LGHNA and CDR2 YSLEER. CDR3 DNA sequence: TGCGCCAGCAGCCAAGTCGGGGGTAGTGAGCAGTTCTTC. Its protein is CASSQVGGSEQFF.

The V and J genes are TRBV10-3 and TRBJ2-3; 11 positions match TRBD2. The CDR3 length is 13 residues. The ends lost 10 bases at V and 4 bases at J; junction bases unmatched: 4. CDR1 is ENHRY, CDR2 SYGVKD, per germline. CDR3 sequence (DNA): TGTGCCACCACTAGCGGGGGTTCAGATACGCAGTATTTT. Protein: CATTSGGSDTQYF.

This chain links TRBV6-1 with TRBJ1-1, with TRBD1 identical over 10 bases. The CDR3 runs 18 residues. J gave up 7 bases and V 1 base, and 15 bases lay outside the gene matches. Per the germline V gene, CDR1 is MNHNS and CDR2 is SASEGT. CDR3: CASSEVLGNPGQGFEAFF. The DNA of the CDR3 is TGTGCCAGCAGTGAAGTATTGGGGAACCCGGGACAGGGGTTTGAAGCTTTCTTT.

The genes are TRBV21-1 and TRBJ1-6. TRBV21-1 has pseudogene status. CDR3 length: 16 amino acids. As DNA, the CDR3 is TGTGCCAGCAGCAAAGCGACTACAAGGAGAAATTCACCCCTCCACTTT. Its protein is CASSKATTRRNSPLHF.

The chain employs TRBV19 and TRBJ2-2; TRBD2 might be the D (6 bases). V lost 7 bases and J 5 bases, leaving 17 bases between the germline ends. The V gene's germline CDR1 is LNHDA and CDR2 SQIVND (reference sequence). This CDR3 is built from 15 residues. The CDR3 DNA follows: TGTGCCAGTACCTATCGGGCGGGGATTACCGGGGAGCTGTTTTTT. It translates to CASTYRAGITGELFF.

This chain joins TRBV11-2 and TRBJ2-7; D not certain. Germline V CDR1 and CDR2: SGHAT, FQNNGV. Trimming cost V 7 bases and J 4 bases, with 20 bases left between them. This CDR3 is 15 amino acids long. Here the CDR3 DNA reads TGTGCCAGCACCCCCATCGGTAGGCGGCCTTACGAGCAGTACTTC. Protein product: CASTPIGRRPYEQYF.

This chain connects TRBV19 to TRBJ2-5, with TRBD1 identical over 8 bases. CDR3 length: 15 residues. J gave up 1 base and V 6 bases, and 7 bases lay outside the gene matches. Germline V gene lookup returns CDR1 LNHDA and CDR2 SQIVND (reference sequence). CDR3 bases: TGTGCCAGTAGCTCTTCCACAGGGGGCCAAGAGACCCAGTACTTC. Encoded protein: CASSSSTGGQETQYF. Based on the CDR3 plus reference TRBV19 and TRBJ2-5, the full variable domain is DGGITQSPKYLFRKEGQNVTLSCEQNLNHDAMYWYRQDPGQGLRLIYYSQIVNDFQKGDIAEGYSVSREKKESFPLTVTSAQKNPTAFYLCASSSSTGGQETQYFGPGTRLLVL.

In its sample, this clone was seen many times. The rearrangement links TRBV9 to TRBJ1-1; no firm D call. Deletions cut 5 bases from V and 2 bases from J, with 7 bases between. The length of the CDR3 is 12 residues. Germline assignment: CDR1 SGDLS and CDR2 YYNGEE. CDR3 protein: CASSSDNTEAFF. DNA of the CDR3: TGTGCCAGCAGTAGTGATAACACTGAAGCTTTCTTT.

This clone was counted between two and nine times. This chain uses TRBV7-3 with TRBJ2-1; maybe TRBD2 (6 bases). Germline V CDR1 and CDR2: SGHTA, FQGTGA. The V end lost 1 base, the J end lost 6 bases, and 13 bases lay between the germline ends. This CDR3 is 15 amino acids long. CDR3 coding DNA: TGTGCCAGCAGCTTAATGGAGGGTTCGGGCAATGAGCAGTTCTTC. Its translation is CASSLMEGSGNEQFF.

The chain combines TRBV28 with TRBJ2-2, with TRBD2 as a possible D gene (6 bases). The CDR3 runs to 15 residues. Germline CDR1 reads MDHEN; CDR2 reads SYDVKM. V lost 5 bases to trimming and J lost 3 bases, with 13 bases between them. CDR3 protein: CASSGGPRDTGELFF. CDR3 nucleotides: TGTGCCAGCAGTGGAGGGCCCAGAGACACCGGGGAGCTGTTTTTT.

This clone was seen only once. The rearrangement links TRBV19 to TRBJ2-2, with 9 bases lining up with TRBD1. V lost 6 bases, J lost 1 base, and 3 bases stayed unmatched. This CDR3 is 15 amino acids long. Germline values: CDR1 LNHDA, CDR2 SQIVND (reference sequence). CDR3 amino acids: CASRTGGLNTGELFF. CDR3 nucleotide sequence: TGTGCCAGTAGGACAGGGGGATTGAACACCGGGGAGCTGTTTTTT. Full variable domain (remainder filled in from reference TRBV19 and TRBJ2-2): DGGITQSPKYLFRKEGQNVTLSCEQNLNHDAMYWYRQDPGQGLRLIYYSQIVNDFQKGDIAEGYSVSREKKESFPLTVTSAQKNPTAFYLCASRTGGLNTGELFFGEGSRLTVL.

This rearrangement joins TRBV5-1 to TRBJ2-5; 8 bases agree with TRBD2. The CDR3 has 16 amino acids. The germline V gene has CDR1 SGHRS and CDR2 YFSETQ. V shed 2 bases and J 2 bases; nucleotides not matched to a gene: 8. CDR3 in amino acids: CASSFQLGLEQETQYF. CDR3 sequence (DNA): TGCGCCAGCAGCTTTCAGCTGGGACTAGAGCAAGAGACCCAGTACTTC.

The chain joins TRBV4-3 to TRBJ2-7; 8 nucleotides match TRBD2. The CDR3 has 16 amino acids. CDR1 and CDR2 from the germline V gene are LGHNA and YSLEER. J was trimmed by 7 bases and V by 0 bases; bases with no gene match: 11. The CDR3 DNA is TGCGCCAGCAGCCAAGAACTCGGGGGGGATCCCTGGGAGCAGTACTTC. Its translation: CASSQELGGDPWEQYF.

This sequence joins TRBV19 and TRBJ1-1; D not resolved. V was clipped by 8 bases and J by 2 bases, with 15 bases between them. This CDR3 has 14 amino acids. CDR1 and CDR2 (germline): LNHDA, SQIVND (reference sequence). CDR3 loop: CASCYDSLNTEAFF. The CDR3 coding sequence is TGTGCCAGTTGTTATGATAGTCTTAACACTGAAGCTTTCTTT.

This clone was seen only once. The CDR3 loop is CASSDRENNEQFF. The CDR3 bases are TGTGCCAGCAGCGACCGGGAAAACAATGAGCAGTTCTTC. The chain has TRBV3-1 (or the pseudogene TRBV3-2) and TRBJ2-1; a possible D gene is TRBD2 (5 bases). V shed 5 bases and J shed 5 bases, with 10 bases lying between them. The CDR3 totals 13 residues. In germline, CDR1 is LGHDT, CDR2 YNNKEL (reference sequence).

In this sample, this clone turned up once. The V gene is TRBV7-2, the J gene TRBJ2-1; 12 bases are a match to TRBD2. The CDR3 contains 13 residues. Germline assignment: CDR1 SGHTA and CDR2 FQGNSA. V lost 5 bases to trimming and J lost 10 bases; unmatched junction nucleotides: 3. The CDR3 nucleotides are TGTGCCAGCAGCCAGGGACTAGCGGGCGAGCAGTTCTTC. Amino acid sequence: CASSQGLAGEQFF.

The chain has TRBV9 and TRBJ2-1; 13 bases map to TRBD2. The CDR3 spans 17 residues. With V trimmed by 4 bases and J by 4 bases, 8 bases remained unmatched. CDR1 SGDLS and CDR2 YYNGEE come from the germline V gene. Here the CDR3 reads CASSITGTSGAYNEQFF. In DNA form, the CDR3 reads TGTGCCAGCAGCATAACCGGGACTAGCGGGGCTTACAATGAGCAGTTCTTC. Filled out from reference TRBV9 and TRBJ2-1, the complete variable domain reads DSGVTQTPKHLITATGQRVTLRCSPRSGDLSVYWYQQSLDQGLQFLIQYYNGEERAKGNILERFSAQQFPDLHSELNLSSLELGDSALYFCASSITGTSGAYNEQFFGPGTRLTVL.

This clone occurred once. This rearrangement joins TRBV3-1 (or the pseudogene TRBV3-2) to TRBJ2-1; 7 nucleotides match TRBD1. V was clipped by 1 base and J by 6 bases; unmatched bases: 9. This CDR3 has 16 residues. Germline values: CDR1 LGHDT, CDR2 YNNKEL (reference sequence). The CDR3 region has the DNA TGTGCCAGCAGCCAAGGGCTAGGACAGGCGACCAATGAGCAGTTCTTC. Its translation is CASSQGLGQATNEQFF.

In its sample, this clone was seen a few times. The V and J genes are TRBV7-9 and TRBJ2-5; D remains unclear. The ends were cut back, 5 bases at V and 1 base at J, with 2 bases in the middle. The CDR3 covers 11 residues. Per germline, CDR1 SEHNR and CDR2 FQNEAQ (reference sequence). Here the CDR3 DNA reads TGTGCCAGCAGCCTCCAAGAGACCCAGTACTTC. Its protein is CASSLQETQYF.

This chain uses TRBV4-1 with TRBJ2-5; 9 positions agree with TRBD1. The CDR3 length is 15 residues. V gave up 5 bases and J gave up 6 bases; unmatched junction bases: 10. Germline CDR1 and CDR2: MGHRA and YSYEKL. The CDR3 spells CASSSPGQGKKTQYF. DNA of the CDR3: TGCGCCAGCAGCTCCCCGGGACAGGGTAAAAAGACCCAGTACTTC.

The CDR3 reads CASSTYTDNEQFF. The CDR3 DNA sequence: TGTGCCAGTAGTACTTACACCGACAATGAGCAGTTCTTC. This rearrangement joins TRBV19 to TRBJ2-1; D is unclear. Trimming pared 4 bases from V and 5 bases from J, leaving 9 bases between. This CDR3 has 13 amino acids. CDR1 is LNHDA and CDR2 is SQIVND in the germline V gene (reference sequence). Supplemented by reference TRBV19 and TRBJ2-1, the full variable domain reads DGGITQSPKYLFRKEGQNVTLSCEQNLNHDAMYWYRQDPGQGLRLIYYSQIVNDFQKGDIAEGYSVSREKKESFPLTVTSAQKNPTAFYLCASSTYTDNEQFFGPGTRLTVL.

The CDR3 DNA reads TGCAGCGTCCTAGACAGGGGACCCTACGAGCAGTACGTC. This sequence encodes CSVLDRGPYEQYV. The gene calls are TRBV29-1 and TRBJ2-7, with TRBD1 matching over 8 bases. The CDR3 is 13 residues long. V lost 6 bases and J lost 2; bases outside the gene matches: 6. The germline gives CDR1 SQVTM, CDR2 ANQGSEA.